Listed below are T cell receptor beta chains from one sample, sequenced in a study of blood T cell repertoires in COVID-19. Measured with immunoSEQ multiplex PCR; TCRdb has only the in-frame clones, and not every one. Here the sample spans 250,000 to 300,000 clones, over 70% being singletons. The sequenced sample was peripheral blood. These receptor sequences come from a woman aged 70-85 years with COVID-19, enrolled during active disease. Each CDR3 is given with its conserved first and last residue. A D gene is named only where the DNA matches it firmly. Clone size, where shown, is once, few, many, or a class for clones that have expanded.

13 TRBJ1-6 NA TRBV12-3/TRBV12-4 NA TGTGCCAGCAGTTTAGGCGGCCCTGAACCCCTCCACTTT CASSLGGPEPLHF
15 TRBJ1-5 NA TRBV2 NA TGTGCCAGCAGTGGCACAGGCGGTTCCGATCAGCCCCAGCATTTT CASSGTGGSDQPQHF
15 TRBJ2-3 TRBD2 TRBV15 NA TGTGCCACCAGCAGAGTCGCGGGAGAGGGATATACGCAGTATTTT CATSRVAGEGYTQYF
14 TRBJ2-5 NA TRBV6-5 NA TGTGCCAGCAGTCGCCGGGATTTCGGGGAGACCCAGTACTTC CASSRRDFGETQYF
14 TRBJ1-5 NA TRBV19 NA TGTGCCAGTAGGGCGGAGGCTGGCAATCAGCCCCAGCATTTT CASRAEAGNQPQHF
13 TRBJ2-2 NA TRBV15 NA TGTGCCACCTACTTAAACTCGGGAGGGGAGCTGTTTTTT CATYLNSGGELFF
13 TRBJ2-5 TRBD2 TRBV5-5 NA TGTGCCAGCAGAACTAGCGGGAGTGAGACCCAGTACTTC CASRTSGSETQYF
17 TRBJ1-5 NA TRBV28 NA TGTGCCAGCAGTACACCTATCTTTCGGGGGAGCAATCAGCCCCAGCATTTT CASSTPIFRGSNQPQHF
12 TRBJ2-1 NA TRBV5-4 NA TGTGCCAGCAGCTTCCTAGAGGGTGAGCAGTTCTTC CASSFLEGEQFF
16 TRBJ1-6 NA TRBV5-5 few TGTGCCAGCAGCCTCGATGGGGGGGGATGGTATTCACCCCTCCACTTT CASSLDGGGWYSPLHF
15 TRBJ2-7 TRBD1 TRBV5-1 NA TGCGCCAGCAGCTTGGCCGGGACAGCCTCCTACGAGCAGTACTTC CASSLAGTASYEQYF
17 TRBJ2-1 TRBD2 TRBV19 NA TGTGCCAGTAGCAGAGCGGGAGCGGGAGCTACCCACAATGAGCAGTTCTTC CASSRAGAGATHNEQFF
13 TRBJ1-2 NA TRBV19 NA TGTGCCAGTAGTATCTTACAAAGCTATGGCTACACCTTC CASSILQSYGYTF
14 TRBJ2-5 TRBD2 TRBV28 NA TGTGCCAGCGCCTGGGGGGGGACGAGAGAGACCCAGTACTTC CASAWGGTRETQYF
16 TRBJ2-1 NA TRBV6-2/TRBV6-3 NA TGTGCCAGCAGTACTCTAAGGACTCTTCCTTACAATGAGCAGTTCTTC CASSTLRTLPYNEQFF
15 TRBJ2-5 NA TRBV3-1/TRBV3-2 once TGTGCCAGCAGCCAAGACTTCACTAGCCAAGAGACCCAGTACTTC CASSQDFTSQETQYF
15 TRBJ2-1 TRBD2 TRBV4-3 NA TGCGCCAGCAGCCTTCGACTAGCGGGAGTGAATGAGCAGTTCTTC CASSLRLAGVNEQFF
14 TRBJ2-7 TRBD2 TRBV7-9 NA TGTGCCAGCAGCCCCCGGGCGGGGGCCTACGAGCAGTACTTC CASSPRAGAYEQYF
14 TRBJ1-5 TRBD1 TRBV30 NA TGTGCCTGGAGTGTAATGACAGGGAATCAGCCCCAGCATTTT CAWSVMTGNQPQHF
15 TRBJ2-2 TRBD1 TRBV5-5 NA TGTGCCAGCAGAGTGCCAGGGGGCAACACCGGGGAGCTGTTTTTT CASRVPGGNTGELFF
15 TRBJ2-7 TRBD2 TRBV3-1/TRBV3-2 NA TGTGCCAGCAGCCAACGCGGGAGGGCCTCCAACGAGCAGTACTTC CASSQRGRASNEQYF
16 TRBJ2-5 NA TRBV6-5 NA TGTGCCAGCAGTTACTCACCGGCAGGGGGGCAAGAGACCCAGTACTTC CASSYSPAGGQETQYF
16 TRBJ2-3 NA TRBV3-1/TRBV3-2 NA TGTGCCAGCAGCCAGGGAGGGGGGCAATACACAGATACGCAGTATTTT CASSQGGGQYTDTQYF
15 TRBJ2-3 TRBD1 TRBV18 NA TGTGCCAGCTTATCCGGGACAGGGGGCACAGATACGCAGTATTTT CASLSGTGGTDTQYF